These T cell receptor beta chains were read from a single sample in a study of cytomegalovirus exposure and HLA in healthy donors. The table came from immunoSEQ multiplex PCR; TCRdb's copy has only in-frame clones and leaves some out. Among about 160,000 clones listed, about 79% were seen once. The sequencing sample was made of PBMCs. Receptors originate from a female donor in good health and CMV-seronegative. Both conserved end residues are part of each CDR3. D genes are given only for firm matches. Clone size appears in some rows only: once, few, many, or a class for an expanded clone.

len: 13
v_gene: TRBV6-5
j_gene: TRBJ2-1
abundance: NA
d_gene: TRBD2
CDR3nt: TGTGCCAGCAGTTCGGGGGGGCGGGGTGAGCAGTTCTTC
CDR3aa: CASSSGGRGEQFF

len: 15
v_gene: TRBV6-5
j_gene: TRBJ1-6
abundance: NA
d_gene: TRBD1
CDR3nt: TGTGCCAGCAGTGCGGACAGGGCCGGTAATTCACCCCTCCACTTT
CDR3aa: CASSADRAGNSPLHF

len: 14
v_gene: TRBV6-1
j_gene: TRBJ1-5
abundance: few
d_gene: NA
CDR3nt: TGTGCCAGCGACCCCGGACTCCAAGGGCAGCCCCAGCATTTT
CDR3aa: CASDPGLQGQPQHF

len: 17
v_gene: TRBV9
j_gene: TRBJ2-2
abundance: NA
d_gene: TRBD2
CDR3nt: TGTGCCAGCAGCGTATGGGGACTAGCGGGAAACACCGGGGAGCTGTTTTTT
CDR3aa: CASSVWGLAGNTGELFF

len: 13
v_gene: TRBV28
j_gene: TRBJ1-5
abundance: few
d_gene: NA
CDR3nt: TGTGCCAGCAGTTTAGTCAGAGGTCAGCCCCAGCATTTT
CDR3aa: CASSLVRGQPQHF

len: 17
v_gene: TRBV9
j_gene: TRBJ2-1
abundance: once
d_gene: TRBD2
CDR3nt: TGTGCCAGCAGCACCCTCCCTCTAGCGGGAGGGGGGAATGAGCAGTTCTTC
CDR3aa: CASSTLPLAGGGNEQFF

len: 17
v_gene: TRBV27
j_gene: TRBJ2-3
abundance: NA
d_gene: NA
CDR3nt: TGTGCCAGCAGTCCTCGGCCATATCGCACCAGGGCAGATACGCAGTATTTT
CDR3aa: CASSPRPYRTRADTQYF

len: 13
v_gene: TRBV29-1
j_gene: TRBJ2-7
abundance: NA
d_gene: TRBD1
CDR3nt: TGCAGCGTTTGGACAGGGATAACCTACGAGCAGTACTTC
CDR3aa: CSVWTGITYEQYF

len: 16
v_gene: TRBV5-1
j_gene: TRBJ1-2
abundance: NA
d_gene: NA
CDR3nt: TGCGCCAGCAGCTCGGTCACACTACAGGCAGCGCATGGCTACACCTTC
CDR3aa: CASSSVTLQAAHGYTF

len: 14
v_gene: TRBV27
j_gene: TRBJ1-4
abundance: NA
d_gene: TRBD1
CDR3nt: TGTGCCAGCGGTGGGACAGCCCGTAATGAAAAACTGTTTTTT
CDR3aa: CASGGTARNEKLFF